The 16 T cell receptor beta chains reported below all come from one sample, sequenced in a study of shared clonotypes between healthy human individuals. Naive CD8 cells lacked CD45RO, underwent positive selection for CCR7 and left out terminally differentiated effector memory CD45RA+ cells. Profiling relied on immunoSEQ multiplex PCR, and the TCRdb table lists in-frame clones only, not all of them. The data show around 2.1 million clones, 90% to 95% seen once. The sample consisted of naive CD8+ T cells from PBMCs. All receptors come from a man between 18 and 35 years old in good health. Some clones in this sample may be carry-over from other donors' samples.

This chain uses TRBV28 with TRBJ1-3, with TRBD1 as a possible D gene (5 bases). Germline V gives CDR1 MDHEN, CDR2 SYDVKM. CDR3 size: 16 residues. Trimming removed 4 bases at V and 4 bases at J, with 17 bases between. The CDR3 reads CASSSFPRGRGNTIYF. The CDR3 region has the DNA TGTGCCAGCAGTTCATTTCCCCGGGGCCGGGGAAACACCATATATTTT.

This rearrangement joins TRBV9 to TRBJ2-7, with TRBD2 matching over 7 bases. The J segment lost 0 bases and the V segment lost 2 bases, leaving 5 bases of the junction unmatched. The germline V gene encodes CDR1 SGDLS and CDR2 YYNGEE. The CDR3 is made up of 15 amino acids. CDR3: CASSVLGTTSYEQYF. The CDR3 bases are TGTGCCAGCAGCGTTCTCGGGACTACCTCCTACGAGCAGTACTTC. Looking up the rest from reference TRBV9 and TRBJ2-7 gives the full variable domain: DSGVTQTPKHLITATGQRVTLRCSPRSGDLSVYWYQQSLDQGLQFLIQYYNGEERAKGNILERFSAQQFPDLHSELNLSSLELGDSALYFCASSVLGTTSYEQYFGPGTRLTVT.

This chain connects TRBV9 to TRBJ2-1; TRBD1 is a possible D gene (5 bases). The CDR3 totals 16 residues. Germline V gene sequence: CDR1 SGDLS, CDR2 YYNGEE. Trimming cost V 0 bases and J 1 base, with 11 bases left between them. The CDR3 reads CASSVVQGSSYNEQFF. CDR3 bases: TGTGCCAGCAGCGTAGTGCAGGGATCTTCCTACAATGAGCAGTTCTTC.

CDR3 nucleotide sequence: TGTGCCAGCGCACCTACCCTCGTATCACTAGCGGGAGGATCCCAGCAGACCCAGTACTTC. It is translated as CASAPTLVSLAGGSQQTQYF. The chain uses TRBV28 and TRBJ2-5; 12 nucleotides agree with TRBD2. Germline loops: CDR1 MDHEN, CDR2 SYDVKM. V trimming: 8 bases; J trimming: 6 bases; junction bases outside the gene matches: 25. The CDR3 is 20 residues long.

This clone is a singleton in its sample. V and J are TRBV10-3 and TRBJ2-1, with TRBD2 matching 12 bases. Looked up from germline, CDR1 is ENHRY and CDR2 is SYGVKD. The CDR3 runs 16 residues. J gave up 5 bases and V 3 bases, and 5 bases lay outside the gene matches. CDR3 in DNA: TGTGCCATCAGTGACCTAGCGGGAGGGCCCGACAATGAGCAGTTCTTC. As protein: CAISDLAGGPDNEQFF.

The CDR3 region is CASSSILRLGGGTEAFF. Written as DNA, the CDR3 is TGTGCCAGCAGCTCTATACTAAGACTGGGCGGCGGAACTGAAGCTTTCTTT. This rearrangement joins TRBV11-1 to TRBJ1-1; D not resolved. CDR1 SGHAT and CDR2 FQDESV come from the germline V gene (reference sequence). Trimming pared 4 bases from V and 5 bases from J, leaving 23 bases between. This CDR3 contains 17 residues.

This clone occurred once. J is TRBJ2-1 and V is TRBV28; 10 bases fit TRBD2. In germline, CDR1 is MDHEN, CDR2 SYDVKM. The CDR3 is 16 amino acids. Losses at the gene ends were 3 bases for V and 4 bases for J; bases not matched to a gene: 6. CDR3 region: CASSLRLAGEYNEQFF. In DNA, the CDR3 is TGTGCCAGCAGTTTGAGGCTAGCGGGAGAGTACAATGAGCAGTTCTTC.

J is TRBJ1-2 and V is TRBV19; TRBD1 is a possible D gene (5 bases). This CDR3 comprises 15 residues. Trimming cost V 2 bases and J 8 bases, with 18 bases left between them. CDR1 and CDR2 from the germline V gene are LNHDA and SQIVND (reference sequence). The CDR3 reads CASSITAGTLGGYTF. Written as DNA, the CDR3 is TGTGCCAGTAGTATAACGGCCGGGACCTTAGGGGGCTACACCTTC.

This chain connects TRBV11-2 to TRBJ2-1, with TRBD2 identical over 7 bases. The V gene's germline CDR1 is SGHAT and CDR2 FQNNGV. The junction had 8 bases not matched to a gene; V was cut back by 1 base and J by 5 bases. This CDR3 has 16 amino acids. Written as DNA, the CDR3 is TGTGCCAGCAGCTTAGGTCACGGGAGGAGGCACAATGAGCAGTTCTTC. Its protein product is CASSLGHGRRHNEQFF.

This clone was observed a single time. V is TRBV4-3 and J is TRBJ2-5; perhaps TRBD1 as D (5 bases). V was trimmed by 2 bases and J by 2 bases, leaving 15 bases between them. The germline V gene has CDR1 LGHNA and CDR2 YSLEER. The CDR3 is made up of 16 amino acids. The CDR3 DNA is TGCGCCAGCAGCCAAAATTGGGGCAGCCTACAAGAGACCCAGTACTTC. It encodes CASSQNWGSLQETQYF.

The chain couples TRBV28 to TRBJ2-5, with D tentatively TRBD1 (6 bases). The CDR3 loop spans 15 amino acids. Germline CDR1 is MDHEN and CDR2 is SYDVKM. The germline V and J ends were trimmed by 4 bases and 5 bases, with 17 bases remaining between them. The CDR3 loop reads CASSYKDSRRETQYF. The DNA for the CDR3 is TGTGCCAGCAGTTATAAGGACAGTCGCCGTGAGACCCAGTACTTC. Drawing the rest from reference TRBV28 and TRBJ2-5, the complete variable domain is DVKVTQSSRYLVKRTGEKVFLECVQDMDHENMFWYRQDPGLGLRLIYFSYDVKMKEKGDIPEGYSVSREKKERFSLILESASTNQTSMYLCASSYKDSRRETQYFGPGTRLLVL.

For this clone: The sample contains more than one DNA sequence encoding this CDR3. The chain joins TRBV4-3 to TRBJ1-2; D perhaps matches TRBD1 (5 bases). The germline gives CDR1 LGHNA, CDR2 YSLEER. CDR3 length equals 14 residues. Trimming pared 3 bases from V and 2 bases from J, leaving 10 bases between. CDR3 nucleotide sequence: TGCGCCAGCAGCCAGGATGGGGGAAACTATGGCTACACCTTC. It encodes CASSQDGGNYGYTF.

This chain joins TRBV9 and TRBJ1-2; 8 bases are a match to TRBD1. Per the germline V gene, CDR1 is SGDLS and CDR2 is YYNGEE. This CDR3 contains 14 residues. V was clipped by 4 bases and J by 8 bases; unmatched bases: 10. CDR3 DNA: TGTGCCAGCAGCTTAGGGCAGGGGGCTATGGGCTACACCTTC. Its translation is CASSLGQGAMGYTF.

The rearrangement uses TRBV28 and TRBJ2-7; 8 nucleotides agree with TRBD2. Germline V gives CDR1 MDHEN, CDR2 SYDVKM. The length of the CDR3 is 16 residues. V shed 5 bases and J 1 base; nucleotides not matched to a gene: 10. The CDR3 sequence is CASSHLLAGGSYEQYF. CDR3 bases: TGTGCCAGCAGTCACCTCTTGGCGGGAGGATCCTACGAGCAGTACTTC.

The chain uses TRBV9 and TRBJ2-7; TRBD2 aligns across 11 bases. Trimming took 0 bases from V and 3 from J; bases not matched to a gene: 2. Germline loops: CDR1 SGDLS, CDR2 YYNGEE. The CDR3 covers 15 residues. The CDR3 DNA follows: TGTGCCAGCAGCGTAGGGGGACTAGCGGACTACGAGCAGTACTTC. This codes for CASSVGGLADYEQYF.

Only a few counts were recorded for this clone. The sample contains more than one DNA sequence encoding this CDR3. The CDR3 coding sequence is TGTGCCAGTAGTATGGGGACTAGCGGGAGCTACGAGCAGTACTTC. Its translation is CASSMGTSGSYEQYF. The rearrangement uses TRBV19 and TRBJ2-7; 14 bases agree with TRBD2. Losses at the gene ends were 3 bases for V and 3 bases for J; bases not matched to a gene: 1. Germline V gene data show CDR1 as LNHDA and CDR2 as SQIVND (reference sequence). The CDR3 runs 15 residues. Based on the CDR3 plus reference TRBV19 and TRBJ2-7, the full variable domain is DGGITQSPKYLFRKEGQNVTLSCEQNLNHDAMYWYRQDPGQGLRLIYYSQIVNDFQKGDIAEGYSVSREKKESFPLTVTSAQKNPTAFYLCASSMGTSGSYEQYFGPGTRLTVT.